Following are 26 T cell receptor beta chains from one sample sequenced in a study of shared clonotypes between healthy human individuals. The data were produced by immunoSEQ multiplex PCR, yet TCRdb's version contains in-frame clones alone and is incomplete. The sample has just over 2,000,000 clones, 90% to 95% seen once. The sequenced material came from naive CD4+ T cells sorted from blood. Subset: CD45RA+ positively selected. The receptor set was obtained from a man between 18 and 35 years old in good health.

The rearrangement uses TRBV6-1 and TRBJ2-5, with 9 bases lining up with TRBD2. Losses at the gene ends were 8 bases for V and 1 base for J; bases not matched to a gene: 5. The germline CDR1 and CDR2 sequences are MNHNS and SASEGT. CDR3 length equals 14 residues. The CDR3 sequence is CASGRGGFQETQYF. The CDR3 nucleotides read TGTGCCAGCGGGCGGGGGGGCTTCCAAGAGACCCAGTACTTC.

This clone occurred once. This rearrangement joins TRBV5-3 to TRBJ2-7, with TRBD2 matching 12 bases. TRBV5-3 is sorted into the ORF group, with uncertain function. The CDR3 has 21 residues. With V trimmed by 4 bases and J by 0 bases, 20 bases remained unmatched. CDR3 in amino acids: CARSLTNRTSGRSPSSYEQYF. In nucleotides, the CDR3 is TGTGCCAGAAGCCTGACGAACCGAACTAGCGGGAGGTCTCCGAGCTCCTACGAGCAGTACTTC.

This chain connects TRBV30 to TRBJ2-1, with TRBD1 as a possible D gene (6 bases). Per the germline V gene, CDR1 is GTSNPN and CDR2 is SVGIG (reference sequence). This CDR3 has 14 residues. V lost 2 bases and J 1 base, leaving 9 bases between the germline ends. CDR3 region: CAWSRRGSYNEQFF. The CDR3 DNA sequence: TGTGCCTGGAGTCGCAGGGGATCCTACAATGAGCAGTTCTTC.

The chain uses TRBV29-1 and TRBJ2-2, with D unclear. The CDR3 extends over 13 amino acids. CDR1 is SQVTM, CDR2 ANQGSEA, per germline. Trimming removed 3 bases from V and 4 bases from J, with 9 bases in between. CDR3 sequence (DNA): TGCAGCGTTGATAGGTGGGGCACCGGGGAGCTGTTTTTT. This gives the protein CSVDRWGTGELFF.

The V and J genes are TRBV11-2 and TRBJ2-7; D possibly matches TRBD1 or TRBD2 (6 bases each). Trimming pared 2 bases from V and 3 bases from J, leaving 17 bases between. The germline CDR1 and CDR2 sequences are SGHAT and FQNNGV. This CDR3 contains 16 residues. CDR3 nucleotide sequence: TGTGCCAGCAGCTTATTTGCCGGGGGCAAGATCTACGAGCAGTACTTC. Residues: CASSLFAGGKIYEQYF.

CDR3 sequence (DNA): TGTGCCAGCAGCCCCCACTCTCCGGGGGGATACGAGCAGTACTTC. Protein: CASSPHSPGGYEQYF. V is TRBV4-2 and J is TRBJ2-7; TRBD2 matches 7 bases. The CDR3 is 15 amino acids. With 4 bases clipped from V and 4 bases from J, the junction kept 10 bases outside the gene matches. CDR1 is LGHNA and CDR2 is YNFKEQ in the germline V gene.

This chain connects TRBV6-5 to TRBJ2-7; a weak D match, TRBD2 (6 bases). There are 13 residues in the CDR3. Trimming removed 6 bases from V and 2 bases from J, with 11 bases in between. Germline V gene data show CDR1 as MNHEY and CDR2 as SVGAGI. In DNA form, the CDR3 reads TGTGCCAGCAGGCGACTAGGTCCCTACGAGCAGTACTTC. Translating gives CASRRLGPYEQYF.

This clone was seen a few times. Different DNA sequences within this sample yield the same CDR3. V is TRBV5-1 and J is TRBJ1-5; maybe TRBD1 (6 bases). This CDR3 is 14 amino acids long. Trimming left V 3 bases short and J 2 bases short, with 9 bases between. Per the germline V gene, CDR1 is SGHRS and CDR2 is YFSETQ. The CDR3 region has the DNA TGCGCCAGCAGCTCGGAGGGGGGCAATCAGCCCCAGCATTTT. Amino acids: CASSSEGGNQPQHF.

CDR3 nucleotides: TGTGCCACCAGACTGTATGGCTACACCTTC. Translation: CATRLYGYTF. The chain couples TRBV28 to TRBJ1-2; D not certain. V was clipped by 10 bases and J by 5 bases, with 8 bases between them. Germline V lookup: CDR1 MDHEN, CDR2 SYDVKM. The length of the CDR3 is 10 residues.

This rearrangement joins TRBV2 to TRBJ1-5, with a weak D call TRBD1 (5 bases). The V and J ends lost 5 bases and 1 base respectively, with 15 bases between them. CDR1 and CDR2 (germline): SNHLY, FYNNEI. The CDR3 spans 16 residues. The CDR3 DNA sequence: TGTGCCAGCAGTAACCCAGGGCCGGGGAGCAATCAGCCCCAGCATTTT. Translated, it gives CASSNPGPGSNQPQHF.

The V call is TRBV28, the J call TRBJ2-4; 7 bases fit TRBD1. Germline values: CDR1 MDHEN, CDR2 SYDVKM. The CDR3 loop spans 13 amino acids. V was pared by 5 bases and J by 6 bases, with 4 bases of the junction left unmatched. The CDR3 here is CASSPGDRNIQYF. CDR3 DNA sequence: TGTGCCAGCAGTCCAGGGGACAGAAACATTCAGTACTTC.

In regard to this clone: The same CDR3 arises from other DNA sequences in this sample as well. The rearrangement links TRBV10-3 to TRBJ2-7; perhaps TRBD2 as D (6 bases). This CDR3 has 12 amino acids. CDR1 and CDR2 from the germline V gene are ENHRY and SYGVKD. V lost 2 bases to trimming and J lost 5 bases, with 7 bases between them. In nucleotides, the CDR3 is TGTGCCATCAGTGAGGGGGGGAACGAGCAGTACTTC. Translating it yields CAISEGGNEQYF.

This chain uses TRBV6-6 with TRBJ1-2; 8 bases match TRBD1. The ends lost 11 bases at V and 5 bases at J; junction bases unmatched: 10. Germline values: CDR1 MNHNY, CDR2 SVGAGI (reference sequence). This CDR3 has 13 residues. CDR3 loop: CAAKAGQAYGYTF. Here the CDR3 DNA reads TGTGCCGCTAAAGCGGGACAGGCTTATGGCTACACCTTC.

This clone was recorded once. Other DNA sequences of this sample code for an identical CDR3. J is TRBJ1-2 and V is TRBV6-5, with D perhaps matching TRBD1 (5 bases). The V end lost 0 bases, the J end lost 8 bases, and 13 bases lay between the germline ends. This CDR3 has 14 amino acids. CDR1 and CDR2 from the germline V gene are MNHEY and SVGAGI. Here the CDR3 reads CASSYSAGGSGYTF. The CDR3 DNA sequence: TGTGCCAGCAGTTACTCAGCTGGGGGATCCGGCTACACCTTC.

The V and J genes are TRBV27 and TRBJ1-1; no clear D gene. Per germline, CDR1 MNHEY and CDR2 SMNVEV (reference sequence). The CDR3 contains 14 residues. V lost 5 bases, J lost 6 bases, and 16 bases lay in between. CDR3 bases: TGTGCCAGCAGTCCCTATTATGGGCGGGCTGAAGCTTTCTTT. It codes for CASSPYYGRAEAFF.

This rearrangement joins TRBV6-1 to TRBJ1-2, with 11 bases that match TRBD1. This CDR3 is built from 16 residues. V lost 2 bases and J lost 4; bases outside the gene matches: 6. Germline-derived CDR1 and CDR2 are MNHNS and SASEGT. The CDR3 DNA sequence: TGTGCCAGCAGTGAATGGACAGGGGGCCTCCTCTATGGCTACACCTTC. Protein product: CASSEWTGGLLYGYTF.

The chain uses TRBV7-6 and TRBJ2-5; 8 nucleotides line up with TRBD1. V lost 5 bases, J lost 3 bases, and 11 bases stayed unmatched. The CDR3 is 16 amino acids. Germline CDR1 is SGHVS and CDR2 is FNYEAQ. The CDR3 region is CASSPGARTGKETQYF. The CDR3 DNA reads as TGTGCCAGCAGCCCGGGGGCGAGGACAGGGAAAGAGACCCAGTACTTC.

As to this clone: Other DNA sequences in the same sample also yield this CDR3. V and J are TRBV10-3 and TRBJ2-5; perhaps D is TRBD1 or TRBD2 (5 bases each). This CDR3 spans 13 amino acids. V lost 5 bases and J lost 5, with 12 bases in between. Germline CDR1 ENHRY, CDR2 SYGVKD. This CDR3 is CAISSRREETQYF. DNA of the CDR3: TGTGCCATCAGTAGTCGCAGGGAGGAGACCCAGTACTTC.

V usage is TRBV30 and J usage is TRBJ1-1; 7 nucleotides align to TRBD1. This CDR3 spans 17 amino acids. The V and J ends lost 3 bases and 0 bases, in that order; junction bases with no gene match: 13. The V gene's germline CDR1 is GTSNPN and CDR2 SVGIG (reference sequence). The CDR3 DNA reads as TGTGCCTGGAGAGGAGGGGCAGGGGGTGTAATGAACACTGAAGCTTTCTTT. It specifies CAWRGGAGGVMNTEAFF.

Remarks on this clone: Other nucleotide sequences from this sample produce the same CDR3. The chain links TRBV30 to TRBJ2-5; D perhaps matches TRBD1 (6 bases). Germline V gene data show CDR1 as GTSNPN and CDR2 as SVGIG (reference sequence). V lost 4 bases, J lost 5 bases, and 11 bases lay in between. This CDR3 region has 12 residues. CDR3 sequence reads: CAWKGDGETQYF. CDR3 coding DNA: TGTGCCTGGAAGGGGGACGGGGAGACCCAGTACTTC.

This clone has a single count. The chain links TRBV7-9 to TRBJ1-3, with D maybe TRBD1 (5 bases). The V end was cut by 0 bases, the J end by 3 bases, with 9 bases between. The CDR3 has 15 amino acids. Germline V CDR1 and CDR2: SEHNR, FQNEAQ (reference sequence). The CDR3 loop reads CASSLARGVGNTIYF. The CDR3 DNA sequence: TGTGCCAGCAGCTTAGCGAGGGGAGTTGGAAACACCATATATTTT.

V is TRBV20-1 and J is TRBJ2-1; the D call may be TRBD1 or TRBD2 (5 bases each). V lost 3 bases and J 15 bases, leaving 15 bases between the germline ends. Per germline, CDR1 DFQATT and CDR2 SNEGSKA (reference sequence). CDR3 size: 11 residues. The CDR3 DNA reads TGCAGTGCTAGGAGGGAAGGGGTACTGTTCTTC. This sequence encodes CSARREGVLFF.

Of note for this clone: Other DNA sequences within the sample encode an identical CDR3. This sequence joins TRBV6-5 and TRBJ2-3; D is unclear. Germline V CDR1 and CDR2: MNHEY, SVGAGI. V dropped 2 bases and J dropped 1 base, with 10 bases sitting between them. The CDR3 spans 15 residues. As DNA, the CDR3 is TGTGCCAGCAGTTACGGCGGAGCCGGCACAGATACGCAGTATTTT. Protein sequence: CASSYGGAGTDTQYF.

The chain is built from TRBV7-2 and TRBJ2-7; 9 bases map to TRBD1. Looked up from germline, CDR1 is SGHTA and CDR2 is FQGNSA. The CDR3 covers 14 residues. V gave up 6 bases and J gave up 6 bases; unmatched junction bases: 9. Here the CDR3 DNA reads TGTGCCAGCAGTTCCGGGACAGGGAACGTCGAGCAGTACTTC. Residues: CASSSGTGNVEQYF.

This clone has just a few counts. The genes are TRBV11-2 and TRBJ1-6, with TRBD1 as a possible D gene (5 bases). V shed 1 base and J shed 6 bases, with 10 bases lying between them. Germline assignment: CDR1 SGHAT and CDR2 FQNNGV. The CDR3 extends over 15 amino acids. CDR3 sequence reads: CASSLGQQINSPLHF. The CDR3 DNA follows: TGTGCCAGCAGCTTAGGACAGCAGATTAATTCACCCCTCCACTTT.

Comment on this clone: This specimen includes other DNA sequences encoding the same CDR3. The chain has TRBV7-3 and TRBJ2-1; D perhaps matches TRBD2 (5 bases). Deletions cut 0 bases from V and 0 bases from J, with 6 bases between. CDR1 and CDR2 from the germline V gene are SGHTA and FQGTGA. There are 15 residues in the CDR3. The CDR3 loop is CASSLTGSSYNEQFF. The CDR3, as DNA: TGTGCCAGCAGCTTAACGGGGAGCTCCTACAATGAGCAGTTCTTC. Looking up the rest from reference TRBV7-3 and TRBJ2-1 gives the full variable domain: GAGVSQTPSNKVTEKGKYVELRCDPISGHTALYWYRQSLGQGPEFLIYFQGTGAADDSGLPNDRFFAVRPEGSVSTLKIQRTERGDSAVYLCASSLTGSSYNEQFFGPGTRLTVL.